This T cell receptor beta chain was sequenced in a study of blood T cells in healthy people across ages. Then a second PCR, running about 6 to 11 cycles, was carried out with a sample-barcoded 5' primer and a J-beta primer mix. Each CDR3 protein gets one entry after TCRdb re-called the 5' RACE reads with MiXCR. The table lists fewer than 900,000 distinct CDR3 sequences, approximately 39% of them singletons. J lost 4 bases, V lost 5 bases, and 16 bases had no gene match. The length of the CDR3 is 18 residues. The sequenced sample consisted of blood. This clonotype was sampled from a woman aged 55-69 years in good health. V usage is TRBV12-3 or TRBV12-4 and J usage is TRBJ2-5; TRBD2 matches 10 bases. The CDR3 nucleotides read TGTGCCAGCAGTACACAAAATAGCGGGGGGAGGGGTCGAGAGACCCAGTACTTC. As protein: CASSTQNSGGRGRETQYF.